What follows are 25 T cell receptor beta chains derived from one specimen sequenced in a study of blood T cell repertoires in COVID-19. Sequenced by immunoSEQ multiplex PCR; TCRdb stores in-frame clones only, minus some. The data show over 200,000 clones, roughly 80% seen once. Sequencing was performed on peripheral blood. The receptors originated from a woman aged 35 to 49 with active or convalescent COVID-19.

The sample holds one count of this clone. This chain connects TRBV5-1 to TRBJ2-2; 9 nucleotides agree with TRBD2. Germline trimming cut 0 bases from V and 2 bases from J; bases unmatched to any gene: 2. The germline V gene encodes CDR1 SGHRS and CDR2 YFSETQ. The CDR3 is 16 residues long. The CDR3 sequence: CASSLASGTNTGELFF. The CDR3 bases are TGCGCCAGCAGCTTGGCTAGCGGGACCAACACCGGGGAGCTGTTTTTT. Together with reference TRBV5-1 and TRBJ2-2, the CDR3 gives the full variable domain: KAGVTQTPRYLIKTRGQQVTLSCSPISGHRSVSWYQQTPGQGLQFLFEYFSETQRNKGNFPGRFSGRQFSNSRSEMNVSTLELGDSALYLCASSLASGTNTGELFFGEGSRLTVL.

This chain joins TRBV20-1 and TRBJ2-3, with D hard to call. The length of the CDR3 is 12 residues. Trimming shortened V by 3 bases and J by 0 bases, and 4 bases separated the two germline ends. Germline V lookup: CDR1 DFQATT, CDR2 SNEGSKA (reference sequence). CDR3 amino acids: CSASRSTDTQYF. The CDR3 DNA follows: TGCAGTGCTAGTCGGAGCACAGATACGCAGTATTTT.

The chain employs TRBV18 and TRBJ1-5; D gene unclear. The CDR3 is made up of 15 amino acids. Germline assignment: CDR1 KGHSH and CDR2 LQKENI. Trimming cost V 3 bases and J 0 bases, with 9 bases left between them. CDR3 sequence reads: CASSPDYYSNQPQHF. CDR3 nucleotide sequence: TGTGCCAGCTCACCCGACTATTATAGCAATCAGCCCCAGCATTTT.

Only a few counts were recorded for this clone. The V call is TRBV20-1, the J call TRBJ1-5; no firm D call. The V and J ends lost 3 bases and 1 base respectively, with 10 bases between them. This CDR3 has 14 amino acids. The germline V gene encodes CDR1 DFQATT and CDR2 SNEGSKA (reference sequence). The CDR3 reads CSASEGRSNQPQHF. In DNA form, the CDR3 reads TGCAGTGCTAGTGAGGGCAGGAGCAATCAGCCCCAGCATTTT.

This chain connects TRBV10-3 to TRBJ1-4, with 8 positions matching TRBD1. Germline CDR1 is ENHRY and CDR2 is SYGVKD. The CDR3 contains 17 residues. Trimming at V came to 1 base and at J to 6 bases, leaving 10 bases not matched to a gene. CDR3 residues: CAISEFGPDRVDEKLFF. DNA for the CDR3: TGTGCCATCAGTGAGTTTGGACCGGACAGGGTGGATGAAAAACTGTTTTTT.

This chain joins TRBV7-2 and TRBJ1-2; 11 nucleotides line up with TRBD1. The CDR3 runs 14 residues. The V gene end was trimmed by 5 bases and the J gene end by 8 bases; junction bases not matched to a gene: 7. Germline values: CDR1 SGHTA, CDR2 FQGNSA. In nucleotides, the CDR3 is TGTGCCAGCAGCCAAGGACAGGGGGCTCGAGGCTACACCTTC. Protein: CASSQGQGARGYTF.

The chain links TRBV10-1 to TRBJ2-4, with D unclear. Germline loops: CDR1 WNHNN, CDR2 SYGVQD (reference sequence). V shed 4 bases and J shed 8 bases, with 6 bases lying between them. This CDR3 has 11 amino acids. Here the CDR3 reads CASSAPDIQYF. The CDR3 DNA reads as TGCGCCAGCAGTGCCCCCGACATTCAGTACTTC.

The chain employs TRBV19 and TRBJ2-2; no clear D. CDR1 is LNHDA and CDR2 is SQIVND in the germline V gene (reference sequence). CDR3 size: 12 residues. V was cut by 7 bases and J by 7 bases, with 10 bases left in between. Written as DNA, the CDR3 is TGTGCCAGTAACCGGGTGCGCGGGGAGCTGTTTTTT. Protein product: CASNRVRGELFF.

This clone was picked up one time. The genes are TRBV7-3 and TRBJ1-1, with 11 positions matching TRBD1. CDR3 size: 14 residues. V shed 5 bases and J 4 bases; nucleotides not matched to a gene: 3. Germline V gives CDR1 SGHTA, CDR2 FQGTGA. CDR3 in DNA: TGTGCCAGCAGCGTCGGGACAGGGGGCACTGAAGCTTTCTTT. It specifies CASSVGTGGTEAFF.

The chain couples TRBV7-2 to TRBJ2-1; unclear D gene. Per germline, CDR1 SGHTA and CDR2 FQGNSA. The CDR3 is 12 amino acids. Deletions cut 4 bases from V and 8 bases from J, with 9 bases between. The CDR3 DNA sequence: TGTGCCAGCAGCTACTATAACGATGAGCAGTTCTTC. Protein: CASSYYNDEQFF.

In DNA, the CDR3 is TGTGCCAGCAGCGGGAGCCAAGAGACCCAGTACTTC. Protein sequence: CASSGSQETQYF. The chain joins TRBV3-1 (or the pseudogene TRBV3-2) to TRBJ2-5, with D possibly TRBD2 on 5 matching bases. The CDR3 has 12 residues. Trimming took off 5 bases at V and 1 base at J, with 5 bases between the two ends. Germline V gives CDR1 LGHDT, CDR2 YNNKEL (reference sequence).

This clone was observed once. The chain is built from TRBV28 and TRBJ2-3; 10 nucleotides agree with TRBD2. CDR1 is MDHEN, CDR2 SYDVKM, per germline. This CDR3 comprises 14 residues. The V and J ends lost 8 bases and 2 bases, in that order; junction bases with no gene match: 4. CDR3 amino acids: CASYSGGPTDTQYF. CDR3 nucleotides: TGTGCCAGCTATAGCGGGGGGCCCACAGATACGCAGTATTTT.

This clone was observed a handful of times. The chain combines TRBV6-6 with TRBJ2-2; tentative D call: TRBD2 (5 bases). The CDR3 is 15 amino acids. Between the trimmed V and J ends, which lost 6 bases and 1 base, there was a span of 12 bases. Germline lookup yields CDR1 MNHNY and CDR2 SVGAGI (reference sequence). CDR3 nucleotide sequence: TGTGCCAGCAGGCCTCCTGGACTGAACACCGGGGAGCTGTTTTTT. Translation gives CASRPPGLNTGELFF.

The gene calls are TRBV27 and TRBJ2-7, with 7 bases aligning to TRBD2. The V gene end was trimmed by 10 bases and the J gene end by 2 bases; junction bases not matched to a gene: 8. Looked up from germline, CDR1 is MNHEY and CDR2 is SMNVEV (reference sequence). The CDR3 contains 13 residues. CDR3 residues: CATSTSPPYEQYF. The CDR3 nucleotides are TGTGCCACCTCGACTAGCCCCCCCTACGAGCAGTACTTC.

V is TRBV20-1 and J is TRBJ1-2, with D unclear. Trimming took 4 bases from V and 7 from J, leaving 10 bases between them. Germline loops: CDR1 DFQATT, CDR2 SNEGSKA (reference sequence). The CDR3 runs to 11 residues. The CDR3: CSANLPVGYTF. The CDR3 bases are TGCAGTGCTAACCTACCTGTTGGCTACACCTTC.

This clone appeared a single time. V and J are TRBV30 and TRBJ1-2; possibly TRBD1 for D (6 bases). This CDR3 region has 15 residues. The V end lost 0 bases, the J end lost 3 bases, and 14 bases lay between the germline ends. Germline-derived CDR1 and CDR2 are GTSNPN and SVGIG (reference sequence). The CDR3 is CAWSVRSGVYYGYTF. CDR3 in DNA: TGTGCCTGGAGTGTACGGTCAGGGGTATACTATGGCTACACCTTC.

The CDR3 DNA sequence: TGTGCCAGCCTGACTAGCGGGGCGAACACCGGGGAGCTGTTTTTT. Its protein product is CASLTSGANTGELFF. V is TRBV6-5 and J is TRBJ2-2, with TRBD2 identical over 11 bases. Germline CDR1 is MNHEY and CDR2 is SVGAGI. There are 15 residues in the CDR3. The trim removed 8 bases at V and 0 bases at J, leaving 2 bases unmatched.

This clone was counted only a few times. The chain employs TRBV18 and TRBJ1-1; no clear D. The ends were cut back, 1 base at V and 7 bases at J, with 7 bases in the middle. The CDR3 sequence is 12 residues long. Germline loops: CDR1 KGHSH, CDR2 LQKENI. For the CDR3, the DNA is TGTGCCAGCTCACCACGGGCGTATGAAGCTTTCTTT. Translating it yields CASSPRAYEAFF.

The J gene is TRBJ1-1, the V gene TRBV6-4; 8 bases agree with TRBD1. CDR1 and CDR2 (germline): MRHNA, SNTAGT. The CDR3 contains 19 residues. J was trimmed by 1 base and V by 0 bases; bases with no gene match: 13. The CDR3 here is CASSDSRGGTGARNTEAFF. The CDR3 DNA is TGTGCCAGCAGTGACTCGAGGGGGGGGACAGGCGCCCGGAACACTGAAGCTTTCTTT.

Regarding this clone: Compared with germline, one end of the junction differs, possibly owing to a read error. The gene calls are TRBV4-3 and TRBJ2-1, with D possibly matching TRBD1 (5 bases). Germline assignment: CDR1 LGHNA and CDR2 YSLEER. The CDR3 extends over 13 amino acids. In DNA, the CDR3 is TGCGCCGGCAGTCCCAGAAGGGGCAATGAGCAGTTCTTC. Amino acids: CAGSPRRGNEQFF.

This chain connects TRBV28 to TRBJ2-3; 9 nucleotides match TRBD2. There are 15 residues in the CDR3. Unmatched junction bases numbered 6, after V lost 6 bases and J lost 2 bases. Germline V gene data show CDR1 as MDHEN and CDR2 as SYDVKM. CDR3 coding DNA: TGTGCCAGCAGCACTCCTAGCGGGGACACAGATACGCAGTATTTT. It codes for CASSTPSGDTDTQYF. Full variable domain (outside the CDR3, taken from reference TRBV28 and TRBJ2-3): DVKVTQSSRYLVKRTGEKVFLECVQDMDHENMFWYRQDPGLGLRLIYFSYDVKMKEKGDIPEGYSVSREKKERFSLILESASTNQTSMYLCASSTPSGDTDTQYFGPGTRLTVL.

The J gene is TRBJ2-1, the V gene TRBV28; TRBD2 matches at 9 bases. The CDR3 runs 15 residues. Germline V CDR1 and CDR2: MDHEN, SYDVKM. After removal of 5 bases from V and 5 bases from J, the junction contained 7 bases not matched to a gene. CDR3 amino acids: CASSSPGTSNNEQFF. Here the CDR3 DNA reads TGTGCCAGCAGTAGCCCCGGGACTAGCAACAATGAGCAGTTCTTC.

V gene TRBV25-1 combines with J gene TRBJ2-2, with TRBD1 identical over 11 bases. V was pared by 1 base and J by 4 bases, with 5 bases of the junction left unmatched. This CDR3 has 17 amino acids. The V gene's germline CDR1 is MGHDK and CDR2 SYGVNS. The CDR3 region has the DNA TGTGCCAGCAGTGAATTGGGTGGACAGGGGGCCACCGGGGAGCTGTTTTTT. Translation: CASSELGGQGATGELFF.

The chain carries TRBV11-3 and TRBJ1-3, with D perhaps TRBD1 (6 bases). CDR3 length equals 16 residues. Trimming stripped 7 bases from V and 0 bases from J, with 16 bases between. The germline V gene has CDR1 SGHNT and CDR2 YENEEA. The CDR3 protein is CASNFGGGSSGNTIYF. Written as DNA, the CDR3 is TGTGCCAGCAACTTCGGGGGGGGCTCCTCTGGAAACACCATATATTTT.

This clone was counted once. CDR3 nucleotide sequence: TGTGCCAGCAGCTTAAGGTCAGGGGGCGACTATGGCTACACCTTC. This gives the protein CASSLRSGGDYGYTF. The chain joins TRBV11-2 to TRBJ1-2; 8 bases line up with TRBD1. CDR1 and CDR2 (germline): SGHAT, FQNNGV. Trimming removed 2 bases from V and 3 bases from J; junction bases left unmatched: 5. This CDR3 is built from 15 residues. Full variable domain (missing parts from reference TRBV11-2 and TRBJ1-2): EAGVAQSPRYKIIEKRQSVAFWCNPISGHATLYWYQQILGQGPKLLIQFQNNGVVDDSQLPKDRFSAERLKGVDSTLKIQPAKLEDSAVYLCASSLRSGGDYGYTFGSGTRLTVV.